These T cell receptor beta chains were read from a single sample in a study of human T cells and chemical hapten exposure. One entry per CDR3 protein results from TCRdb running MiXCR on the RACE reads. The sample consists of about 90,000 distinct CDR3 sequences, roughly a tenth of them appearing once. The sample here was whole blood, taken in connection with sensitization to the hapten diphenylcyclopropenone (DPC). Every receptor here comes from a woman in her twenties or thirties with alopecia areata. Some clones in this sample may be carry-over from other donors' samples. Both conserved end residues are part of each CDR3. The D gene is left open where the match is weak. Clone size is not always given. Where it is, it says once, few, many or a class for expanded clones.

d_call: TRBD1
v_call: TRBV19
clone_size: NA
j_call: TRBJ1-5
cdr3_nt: TGTGCCAGTAGGGGGACAGGGGCTGGCAATCAGCCCCAGCATTTT
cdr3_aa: CASRGTGAGNQPQHF

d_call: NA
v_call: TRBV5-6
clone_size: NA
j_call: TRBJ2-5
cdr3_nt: TGTGCCAGCAGCCCCCTGGGATCGGATGAGACCCAGTACTTC
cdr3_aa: CASSPLGSDETQYF

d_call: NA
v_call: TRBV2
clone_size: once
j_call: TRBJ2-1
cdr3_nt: TGTGCCACTGGCAAGCGCGAGCAGTTCTTC
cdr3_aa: CATGKREQFF

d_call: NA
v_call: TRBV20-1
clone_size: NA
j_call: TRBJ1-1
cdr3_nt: TGCAGTGCAGCTCGACAGCCAATGAACACTGAAGCTTTCTTT
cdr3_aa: CSAARQPMNTEAFF

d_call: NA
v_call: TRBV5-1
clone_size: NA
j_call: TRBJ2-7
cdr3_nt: TGCGCCAGCACCGGGACCGGACGAATGGGGACCTACGAGCAGTACTTC
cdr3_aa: CASTGTGRMGTYEQYF

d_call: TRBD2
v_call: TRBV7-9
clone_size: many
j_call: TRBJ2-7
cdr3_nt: TGTGCCAGCAGCTCGTCAAGCGGGAGGGCCTACGAGCAGTACTTC
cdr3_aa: CASSSSSGRAYEQYF

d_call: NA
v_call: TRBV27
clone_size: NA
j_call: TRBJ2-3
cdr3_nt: TGTGCCAGCAGTTTAAGTCCTACGCAGTATTTT
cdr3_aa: CASSLSPTQYF

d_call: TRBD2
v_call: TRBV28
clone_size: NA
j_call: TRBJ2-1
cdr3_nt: TGTGCCAGCAGTCCGATCTCCCGCCCGGGAGGGTATGAGCAGTTCTTC
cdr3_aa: CASSPISRPGGYEQFF

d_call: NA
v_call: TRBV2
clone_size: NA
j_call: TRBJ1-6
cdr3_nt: TGTGCCAGCAGTTACCTCCGGGACACCAATTCACCCCTCCACTTT
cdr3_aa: CASSYLRDTNSPLHF

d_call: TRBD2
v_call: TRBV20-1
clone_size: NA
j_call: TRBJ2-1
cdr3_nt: TGCAGTGCTCCGACTAGCGGGATCCGCAATGAGCAGTTCTTC
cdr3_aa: CSAPTSGIRNEQFF

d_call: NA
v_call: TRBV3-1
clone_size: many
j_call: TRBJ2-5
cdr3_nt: TGTGCCAGCAGCCAAGCCTCTGGGAAGGGGACCCAGTACTTC
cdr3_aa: CASSQASGKGTQYF

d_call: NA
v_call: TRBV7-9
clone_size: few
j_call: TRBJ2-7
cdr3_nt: TGTGCCAGCAGCCCGGTCTACGAGCAGTACTTC
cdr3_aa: CASSPVYEQYF

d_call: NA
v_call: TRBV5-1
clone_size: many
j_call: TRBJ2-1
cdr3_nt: TGCGCCAGCAGCCCAGGTTTAGCGTACAACAATGAGCAGTTCTTC
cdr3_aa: CASSPGLAYNNEQFF

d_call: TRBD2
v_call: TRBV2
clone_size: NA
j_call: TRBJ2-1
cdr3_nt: TGTGCCACCCAGGGACTAGCGACCTACAATGAGCAGTTCTTC
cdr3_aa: CATQGLATYNEQFF

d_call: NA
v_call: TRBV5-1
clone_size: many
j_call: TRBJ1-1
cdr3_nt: TGCGCCAGCAGCTCCGGACGTCCCGAAGCTTTCTTT
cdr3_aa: CASSSGRPEAFF

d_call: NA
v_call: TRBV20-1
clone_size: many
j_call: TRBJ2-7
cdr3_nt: TGCAGTGCTAGGAGGACTGACTACGAGCAGTACTTC
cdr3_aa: CSARRTDYEQYF

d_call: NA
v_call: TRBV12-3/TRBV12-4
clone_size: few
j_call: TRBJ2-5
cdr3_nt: TGTGCCAGCAGTTTAGGCGGGGGACAGGAGAAGTACCAAGAGACCCAGTACTTC
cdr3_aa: CASSLGGGQEKYQETQYF

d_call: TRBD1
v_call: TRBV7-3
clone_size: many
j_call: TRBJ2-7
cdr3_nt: TGTGCCAGCAGTACCGGGACAGGGGGCGAGCAGTACTTC
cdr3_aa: CASSTGTGGEQYF

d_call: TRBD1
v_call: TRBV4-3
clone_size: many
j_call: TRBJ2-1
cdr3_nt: TGCGCCAGCAGCAAGGAGGGACAGGGAGGTGTCGGTGAGCAGTTCTTC
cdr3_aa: CASSKEGQGGVGEQFF

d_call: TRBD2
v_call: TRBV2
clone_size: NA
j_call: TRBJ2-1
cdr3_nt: TGTGCCAGCCGACGCGGGACTAGCGGGCGATGGGTCTACAATGAGCAGTTCTTC
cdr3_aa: CASRRGTSGRWVYNEQFF

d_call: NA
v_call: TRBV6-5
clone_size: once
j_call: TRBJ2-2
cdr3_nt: TGTGCCACCCGGGACGGCGCGAACACCGGGGGGCTGTTTTTT
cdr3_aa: CATRDGANTGGLFF

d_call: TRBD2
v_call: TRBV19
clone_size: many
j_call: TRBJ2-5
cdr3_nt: TGTGCCAGTAGTAAAACTAGCGGGAGCCTAGAGACCCAGTACTTC
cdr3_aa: CASSKTSGSLETQYF

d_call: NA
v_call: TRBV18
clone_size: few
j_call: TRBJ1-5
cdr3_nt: TGTGCCAGCTCACCCGCGGACGGGCACCATCAGCCCCAGCATTTT
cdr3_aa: CASSPADGHHQPQHF

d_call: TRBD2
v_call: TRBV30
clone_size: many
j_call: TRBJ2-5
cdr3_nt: TGTGCCTGGGGCACTAGCGCCAAACCACAAGAGACCCAGTACTTC
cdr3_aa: CAWGTSAKPQETQYF

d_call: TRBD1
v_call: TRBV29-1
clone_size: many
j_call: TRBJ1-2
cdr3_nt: TGCAGCGTTGATGGTGGGACAGCTTACTATGGCTACACCTTC
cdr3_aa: CSVDGGTAYYGYTF

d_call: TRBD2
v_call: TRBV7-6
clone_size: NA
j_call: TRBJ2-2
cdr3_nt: TGTGCCAGCAGCTTAGCTCGGGGGGAGAACACCGGGGAGCTGTTTTTT
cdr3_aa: CASSLARGENTGELFF

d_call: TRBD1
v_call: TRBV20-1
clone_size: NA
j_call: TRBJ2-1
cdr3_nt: TGCAGTGCTGACAGGGGGCTCCTAAAGTCACACAATGAGCAGTTCTTC
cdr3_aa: CSADRGLLKSHNEQFF

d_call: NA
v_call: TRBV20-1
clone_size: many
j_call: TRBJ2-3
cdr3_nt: TGCAGTGCTAGGGAAAGCACAGATACGCAGTATTTT
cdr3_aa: CSARESTDTQYF

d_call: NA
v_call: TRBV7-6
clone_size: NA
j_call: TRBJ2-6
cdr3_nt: TGTGCCAGCAGCCAATACTACTCTGGGGCCAACGTCCTGACTTTC
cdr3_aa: CASSQYYSGANVLTF

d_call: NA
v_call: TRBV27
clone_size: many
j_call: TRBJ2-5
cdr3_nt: TGTGCCAGCAGAATTAGATTCTTCGGACGGGAAGAGACCCAGTACTTC
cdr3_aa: CASRIRFFGREETQYF

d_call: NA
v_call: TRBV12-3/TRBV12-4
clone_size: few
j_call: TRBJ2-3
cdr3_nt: TGTGCCAGCAGACCCTTATTGAGCCAAACGACGCAGTATTTT
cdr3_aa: CASRPLLSQTTQYF

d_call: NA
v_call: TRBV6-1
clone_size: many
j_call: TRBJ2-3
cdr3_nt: TGTGCCAGCAGTGGGATAGGACCCACAGATACGCAGTATTTT
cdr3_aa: CASSGIGPTDTQYF

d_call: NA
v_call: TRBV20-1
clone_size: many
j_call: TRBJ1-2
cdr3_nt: TGCAGTGCAGCGGCCGGAGTGATCTATGGCTACACCTTC
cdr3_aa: CSAAAGVIYGYTF

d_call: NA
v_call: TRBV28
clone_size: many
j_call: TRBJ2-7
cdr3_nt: TGTGCCAGCAGTGCCGCCGGGACATCGTACGAGCAGTACTTC
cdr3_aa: CASSAAGTSYEQYF

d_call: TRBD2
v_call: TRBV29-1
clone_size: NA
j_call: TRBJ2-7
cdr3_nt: TGCAGCGTTGTGGGCGGGAGGGAAACCTACGAGCAGTACTTC
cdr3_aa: CSVVGGRETYEQYF

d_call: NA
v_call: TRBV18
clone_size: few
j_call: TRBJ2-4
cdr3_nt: TGTGCCAGCTCACCCGACAGGTTTATAGCCAAAAACATTCAGTACTTC
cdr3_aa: CASSPDRFIAKNIQYF

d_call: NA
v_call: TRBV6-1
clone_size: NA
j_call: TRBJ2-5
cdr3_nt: TGTGCCAGCAGTCAGCGGGCCAGAGAGACCCAGTACTTC
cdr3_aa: CASSQRARETQYF

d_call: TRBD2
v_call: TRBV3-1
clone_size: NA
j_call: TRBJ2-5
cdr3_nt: TGTGCCAGCAGCCCGGGACTAGCGGGAGGAGAGACCCAGTACTTC
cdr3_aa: CASSPGLAGGETQYF

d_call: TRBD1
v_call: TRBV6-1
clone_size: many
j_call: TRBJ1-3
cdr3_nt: TGTGCCAGCGATTCTTTACGACAGGGGGCGTCTGGAAACACCATATATTTT
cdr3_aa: CASDSLRQGASGNTIYF

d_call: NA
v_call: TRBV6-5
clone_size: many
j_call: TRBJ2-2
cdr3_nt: TGTGCCAGCAGTTACTCAGCGGACACCGGGGAGCTGTTTTTT
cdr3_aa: CASSYSADTGELFF

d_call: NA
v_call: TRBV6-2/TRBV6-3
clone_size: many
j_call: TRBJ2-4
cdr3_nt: TGTGCCAGCAGTAACGGGGTAGGGGAGTACTTC
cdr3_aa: CASSNGVGEYF

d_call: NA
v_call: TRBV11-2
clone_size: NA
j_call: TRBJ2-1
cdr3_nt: TGTGCCAGCAGCCCCCAGCGGATTTACAATGAGCAGTTCTTC
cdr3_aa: CASSPQRIYNEQFF

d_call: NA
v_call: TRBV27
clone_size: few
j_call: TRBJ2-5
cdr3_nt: TGTGCCAGCAGTTTGGTAGAGGGGAAGACCCAGTACTTC
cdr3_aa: CASSLVEGKTQYF

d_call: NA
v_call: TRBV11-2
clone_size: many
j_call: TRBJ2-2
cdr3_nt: TGTGCCAGCAGCCCCCCGCACTTTGGGGGCGCGAACACCGGGGAGCTGTTTTTT
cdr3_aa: CASSPPHFGGANTGELFF

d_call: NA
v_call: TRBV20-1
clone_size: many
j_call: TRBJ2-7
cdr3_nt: TGCAGTGCTCAGACGGTCGGAGCCACCCCCTACGAGCAGTACTTC
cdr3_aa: CSAQTVGATPYEQYF

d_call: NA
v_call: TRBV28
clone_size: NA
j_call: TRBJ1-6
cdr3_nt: TGTGCCAGCAGCATAACAGGGACCAGTTCACCCCTCCACTTT
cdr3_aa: CASSITGTSSPLHF